This paragraph reports one T cell receptor beta chain. Antigen specificity is unknown. Time point denoted: persistent/refractory GD, antithyroid drugs over 5 years with positive TRAb. The TCR library was made from RNA that had been extracted from PBMCs in TRIzol. Diagnosing Graves' disease relied on the American Thyroid Association guidelines. Enrollment of patients was through an endocrinology department in Xi'an, China. The entry originates in a study of regulatory T cells in long-lasting Graves disease. Regarding the study as a whole: Those with persistent Graves' had less TCR diversity than newly diagnosed patients.

Arm-PCR of CDR3 regions and iRepertoire HTBI primers were used to build TCR beta libraries. TCRdb independently ran MiXCR on the multiplex PCR reads; one entry per CDR3 protein. The sample lists around 400,000 distinct CDR3 sequences, around 24% occurring once. After removal of 5 bases from V and 3 bases from J, the junction contained 13 bases not matched to a gene. The CDR3 contains 15 residues. Germline-derived CDR1 and CDR2 are DFQATT and SNEGSKA (reference sequence). The J gene is TRBJ2-7, the V gene TRBV20-1, with TRBD1 matching over 7 bases. This clonotype was sampled from a female donor with Graves disease. The specimen was peripheral blood mononuclear cells (PBMCs), collected when the disease was refractory, from a patient treated with antithyroid drugs. CDR3 in amino acids: CSASTGPHLFYEQYF. The CDR3 region has the DNA TGCAGTGCTTCGACAGGGCCGCACCTTTTCTACGAGCAGTACTTC.